One sample yielded the 3 T cell receptor beta chains listed below, sequenced in a study of control samples from healthy donors and cancer patients. Method: immunoSEQ multiplex PCR; TCRdb's copy keeps in-frame clones and lacks some. The table includes approximately 90,000 clones, around four fifths detected once. The sequencing input was blood. These receptors came from a young man in good health.

This clone was picked up one time. This chain uses TRBV30 with TRBJ1-2; D unclear. CDR1 and CDR2 from the germline V gene are GTSNPN and SVGIG (reference sequence). This CDR3 has 13 residues. Between the trimmed V and J ends, which lost 1 base and 7 bases, there was a span of 13 bases. The CDR3 DNA reads TGTGCCTGGAGTGGGACCGCCAGTGGTGGCTACACCTTC. Amino acids: CAWSGTASGGYTF.

This sequence joins TRBV6-5 and TRBJ1-6, with D possibly TRBD1 on 6 matching bases. The length of the CDR3 is 15 residues. Germline V CDR1 and CDR2: MNHEY, SVGAGI. Trimming took off 5 bases at V and 5 bases at J, with 13 bases between the two ends. DNA for the CDR3: TGTGCCAGCAGTCCCAGGACAGTCAATAATTCACCCCTCCACTTT. This codes for CASSPRTVNNSPLHF.

This clone was detected only a few times. The V call is TRBV25-1, the J call TRBJ2-3, with a possible D match to TRBD1 (5 bases). Germline V gene data show CDR1 as MGHDK and CDR2 as SYGVNS. Trimming shortened V by 8 bases and J by 4 bases, and 13 bases separated the two germline ends. The CDR3 runs 13 residues. The CDR3: CASGPLGADTQYF. The DNA for the CDR3 is TGTGCCAGCGGTCCCTTAGGGGCAGATACGCAGTATTTT.